Presented here are 15 T cell receptor beta chains from one specimen sequenced in a study of OX40 agonist ivuxolimab in advanced cancers. Assay used: immunoSEQ multiplex PCR; TCRdb lists only in-frame clones, some missing. The sample includes some 100,000 clones, about 90% of them seen just once. The sample here was CD4+ or CD8+ T cells sorted from blood, taken in a trial of the OX40 agonist ivuxolimab. These receptors all come from an adult with an advanced solid tumor such as melanoma, head and neck, liver or kidney cancer.

The V call is TRBV6-6, the J call TRBJ1-2; no firm D call. The length of the CDR3 is 12 residues. Between the trimmed V and J ends, which lost 2 bases and 6 bases, there was a span of 7 bases. CDR1 is MNHNY, CDR2 SVGAGI, per germline (reference sequence). The CDR3 DNA follows: TGTGCCAGCAGTTACCCTCGAAATGGCTACACCTTC. Its protein is CASSYPRNGYTF.

The chain recombines TRBV6-5 with TRBJ1-2, with 8 bases identical to TRBD1. Germline V gene lookup returns CDR1 MNHEY and CDR2 SVGAGI. CDR3 length equals 13 residues. V lost 5 bases and J lost 7; bases outside the gene matches: 6. The CDR3 sequence is CASSTDRVFGYTF. Written as DNA, the CDR3 is TGTGCCAGCAGTACGGACAGGGTCTTTGGCTACACCTTC.

The CDR3 loop is CASSFSMGEKLFF. The CDR3 bases are TGTGCCAGCAGTTTTAGTATGGGGGAAAAACTGTTTTTT. The V gene is TRBV27, the J gene TRBJ1-4, with no clear D. CDR1 MNHEY and CDR2 SMNVEV come from the germline V gene (reference sequence). Trimming cost V 3 bases and J 8 bases, with 10 bases left between them. The CDR3 extends over 13 amino acids.

V usage is TRBV28 and J usage is TRBJ2-2; the D is unclear. V was pared by 3 bases and J by 4 bases, with 18 bases between. Germline V gives CDR1 MDHEN, CDR2 SYDVKM. This CDR3 is built from 17 residues. CDR3 coding DNA: TGTGCCAGCAGTTTGGGGATTAACCCAGGAATCACCGGGGAGCTGTTTTTT. Protein: CASSLGINPGITGELFF.

The V and J genes are TRBV19 and TRBJ2-3; D possibly corresponds to TRBD1 (6 bases). V was cut by 3 bases and J by 8 bases, with 12 bases left in between. The V gene's germline CDR1 is LNHDA and CDR2 SQIVND (reference sequence). The CDR3 is made up of 13 amino acids. The CDR3 nucleotides are TGTGCCAGTAGTATTAAAGGGGGTGGTACGCAGTATTTT. This codes for CASSIKGGGTQYF.

This clone was counted a few times. J is TRBJ2-3 and V is TRBV11-3; no clear D. The CDR3 totals 15 residues. Germline V gene lookup returns CDR1 SGHNT and CDR2 YENEEA. The V and J ends lost 1 base and 2 bases respectively, with 10 bases between them. The CDR3 reads CASSLGSSTTDTQYF. Here the CDR3 DNA reads TGTGCCAGCAGCTTAGGTTCGAGTACCACAGATACGCAGTATTTT.

This clone has more than one count but fewer than ten. The genes are TRBV30 and TRBJ1-5; D perhaps matches TRBD1 (6 bases). Germline V gene sequence: CDR1 GTSNPN, CDR2 SVGIG (reference sequence). Deletions cut 3 bases from V and 7 bases from J, with 10 bases between. There are 12 residues in the CDR3. The CDR3 here is CAWSNRDQPQHF. The CDR3 DNA reads TGTGCCTGGAGCAACAGGGACCAGCCCCAGCATTTT.

The CDR3, as DNA: TGTGCCAGCAGCATCGAGACAGATACGCAGTATTTT. Residues: CASSIETDTQYF. V usage is TRBV7-8 and J usage is TRBJ2-3, with unresolved D. V was shortened by 5 bases and J by 3 bases, with 6 bases between the two germline ends. Looked up from germline, CDR1 is SGHVS and CDR2 is FQNEAQ. The length of the CDR3 is 12 residues.

V gene TRBV18 combines with J gene TRBJ1-4; D not resolved. The CDR3 length is 11 residues. Between the trimmed V and J ends, which lost 6 bases and 4 bases, there was a span of 3 bases. Germline V gene data show CDR1 as KGHSH and CDR2 as LQKENI. The chain's CDR3 is CASSGNEKLFF. CDR3 DNA sequence: TGTGCCAGCTCGGGTAATGAAAAACTGTTTTTT.

J is TRBJ2-7 and V is TRBV18; D is possibly TRBD1 (5 bases). The CDR3 spans 13 residues. V shed 3 bases and J shed 5 bases, with 11 bases lying between them. Germline loops: CDR1 KGHSH, CDR2 LQKENI. CDR3 coding DNA: TGTGCCAGCTCACCGCGGACATCTAACGAGCAGTACTTC. Residues: CASSPRTSNEQYF. Variable domain in full (rest from reference TRBV18 and TRBJ2-7): NAGVMQNPRHLVRRRGQEARLRCSPMKGHSHVYWYRQLPEEGLKFMVYLQKENIIDESGMPKERFSAEFPKEGPSILRIQQVVRGDSAAYFCASSPRTSNEQYFGPGTRLTVT.

This clone came up a few times. The rearrangement links TRBV9 to TRBJ1-1; D may be TRBD1 (5 bases). The CDR3 is 14 residues long. Per germline, CDR1 SGDLS and CDR2 YYNGEE. Trimming shortened V by 0 bases and J by 3 bases, and 9 bases separated the two germline ends. The CDR3 DNA reads TGTGCCAGCAGCGTAGAAGGGGAGGACACTGAAGCTTTCTTT. Protein product: CASSVEGEDTEAFF.

The chain links TRBV19 to TRBJ1-1; D is ambiguous. CDR3 size: 14 residues. From germline, CDR1 is LNHDA and CDR2 SQIVND (reference sequence). V gave up 2 bases and J gave up 6 bases, with 13 bases separating them. Here the CDR3 DNA reads TGTGCCAGTAGTATAACTTTAGCAGGCCCTGAAGCTTTCTTT. Amino acids: CASSITLAGPEAFF.

The J gene is TRBJ2-5, the V gene TRBV4-2, with 9 bases aligning to TRBD1. Unmatched junction bases numbered 12, after V lost 2 bases and J lost 2 bases. CDR3 length equals 18 residues. Looked up from germline, CDR1 is LGHNA and CDR2 is YNFKEQ. The CDR3 is CASSQRRSGTGLQETQYF. DNA for the CDR3: TGTGCCAGCAGCCAAAGAAGATCCGGGACAGGGTTACAAGAGACCCAGTACTTC.

The chain joins TRBV10-2 to TRBJ2-1; 9 bases match TRBD2. CDR3 length: 14 residues. V shed 6 bases, J shed 6 bases, and the junction held 6 bases outside the gene matches. Germline V gives CDR1 WSHSY, CDR2 SAAADI. CDR3 in DNA: TGCGCCAGCAGAGGGACTAGCCAACCCAATGAGCAGTTCTTC. It is translated as CASRGTSQPNEQFF.

CDR3 in DNA: TGCGCCAGCAGTCCCGGACTCGCTCTTGCCAAAAACATTCAGTACTTC. The encoded protein is CASSPGLALAKNIQYF. The chain is built from TRBV5-1 and TRBJ2-4, with TRBD2 as a possible D gene (5 bases). Germline CDR1 SGHRS, CDR2 YFSETQ. Deletions cut 5 bases from V and 1 base from J, with 16 bases between. This CDR3 contains 16 residues.